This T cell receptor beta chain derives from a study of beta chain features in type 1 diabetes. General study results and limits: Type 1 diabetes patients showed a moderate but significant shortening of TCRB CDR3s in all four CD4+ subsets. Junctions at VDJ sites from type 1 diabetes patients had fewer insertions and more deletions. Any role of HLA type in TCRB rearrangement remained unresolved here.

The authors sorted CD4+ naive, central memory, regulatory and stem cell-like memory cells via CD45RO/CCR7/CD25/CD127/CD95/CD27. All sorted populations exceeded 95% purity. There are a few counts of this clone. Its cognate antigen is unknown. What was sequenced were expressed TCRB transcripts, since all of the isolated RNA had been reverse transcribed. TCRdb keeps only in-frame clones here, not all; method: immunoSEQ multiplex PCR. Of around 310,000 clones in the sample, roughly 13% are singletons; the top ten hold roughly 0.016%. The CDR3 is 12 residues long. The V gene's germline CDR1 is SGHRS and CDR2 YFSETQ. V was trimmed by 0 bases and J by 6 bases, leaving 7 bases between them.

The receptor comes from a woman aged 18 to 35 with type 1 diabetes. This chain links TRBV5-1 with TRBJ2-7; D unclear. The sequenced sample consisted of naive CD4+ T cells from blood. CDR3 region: CASSLEASEQYF. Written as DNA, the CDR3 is TGCGCCAGCAGCTTGGAAGCTAGCGAGCAGTACTTC. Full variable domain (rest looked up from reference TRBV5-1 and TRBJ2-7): KAGVTQTPRYLIKTRGQQVTLSCSPISGHRSVSWYQQTPGQGLQFLFEYFSETQRNKGNFPGRFSGRQFSNSRSEMNVSTLELGDSALYLCASSLEASEQYFGPGTRLTVT.